Following are 29 T cell receptor beta chains from one sample sequenced in a study of cytomegalovirus exposure and HLA in healthy donors. Primers included in the PCR were 60 Vbeta and 13 Jbeta primers. Clones were read by immunoSEQ multiplex PCR, and TCRdb kept only the in-frame ones, dropping some. This sample's table reports tens of thousands of clones. Sequencing was performed on PBMCs. The receptors shown here come from a woman aged 40 to 50 in good health and CMV-seropositive.

The J gene is TRBJ2-3, the V gene TRBV4-1; 8 nucleotides line up with TRBD2. The ends lost 1 base at V and 1 base at J; junction bases unmatched: 7. Germline CDR1 is MGHRA and CDR2 is YSYEKL. This CDR3 comprises 17 residues. The CDR3: CASSQGGAGGGTDTQYF. For the CDR3, the DNA is TGCGCCAGCAGCCAAGGGGGGGCGGGAGGAGGCACAGATACGCAGTATTTT.

J is TRBJ2-7 and V is TRBV4-2; 8 bases match TRBD1. J was trimmed by 9 bases and V by 1 base; bases with no gene match: 17. The CDR3 is 17 residues long. From germline, CDR1 is LGHNA and CDR2 YNFKEQ. The CDR3 protein is CASSQGVRTGQDGGQYF. The CDR3 bases are TGTGCCAGCAGCCAAGGAGTCCGGACAGGGCAAGACGGTGGGCAGTACTTC.

The CDR3 is CASSPIFLTSGGYNEQFF. CDR3 in DNA: TGTGCCAGCTCGCCGATATTTTTGACTAGCGGGGGCTACAATGAGCAGTTCTTC. The rearrangement joins TRBV18 to TRBJ2-1; 12 bases align to TRBD2. Germline trimming cut 6 bases from V and 3 bases from J; bases unmatched to any gene: 12. The CDR3 length is 18 residues. Per germline, CDR1 KGHSH and CDR2 LQKENI.

This chain connects TRBV25-1 to TRBJ1-1; 8 nucleotides agree with TRBD1. Germline CDR1 and CDR2: MGHDK and SYGVNS. Trimming at V came to 5 bases and at J to 1 base, leaving 6 bases not matched to a gene. CDR3 length: 15 residues. The CDR3 DNA is TGTGCCAGCAGTTCCCATGGACAGGGGAACACTGAAGCTTTCTTT. This codes for CASSSHGQGNTEAFF.

This chain joins TRBV7-2 and TRBJ2-5; D is possibly TRBD2 (5 bases). The J call may be wrong; the DNA end is better matched by TRBJ2-7. CDR1 and CDR2 (germline): SGHTA, FQGNSA. This CDR3 is built from 15 residues. The CDR3 DNA reads as TGTGCCAGCAGCTTAGGATTGAGAGCGGTATACGAGCAGTACTTC. This sequence encodes CASSLGLRAVYEQYF.

The chain is built from TRBV7-2 and TRBJ1-3; 9 bases are a match to TRBD1. The V gene's germline CDR1 is SGHTA and CDR2 FQGNSA. The CDR3 loop spans 16 amino acids. V shed 5 bases and J 0 bases; nucleotides not matched to a gene: 5. This chain's CDR3 is CASSLGTGNSGNTIYF. In nucleotides, the CDR3 is TGTGCCAGCAGCCTCGGGACAGGGAACTCTGGAAACACCATATATTTT. The variable domain in full, completed from reference TRBV7-2 and TRBJ1-3, reads GAGVSQSPSNKVTEKGKDVELRCDPISGHTALYWYRQSLGQGLEFLIYFQGNSAPDKSGLPSDRFSAERTGGSVSTLTIQRTQQEDSAVYLCASSLGTGNSGNTIYFGEGSWLTVV.

The genes are TRBV6-5 and TRBJ2-7; perhaps TRBD2 as D (5 bases). Trimming pared 6 bases from V and 3 bases from J, leaving 18 bases between. CDR3 size: 15 residues. The germline CDR1 and CDR2 sequences are MNHEY and SVGAGI. This CDR3 reads CASRPELGSDYEQYF. CDR3 nucleotides: TGTGCCAGCAGGCCCGAACTAGGAAGCGACTACGAGCAGTACTTC.

V usage is TRBV7-2 and J usage is TRBJ1-6; D remains unclear. The ends were cut back, 5 bases at V and 14 bases at J, with 16 bases in the middle. The CDR3 runs to 13 residues. Germline V CDR1 and CDR2: SGHTA, FQGNSA. The CDR3 reads CASSIQSFGSLHF. The CDR3 nucleotides read TGTGCCAGCAGCATCCAATCCTTCGGGTCCCTCCACTTT.

V gene TRBV4-1 combines with J gene TRBJ1-2, with D tentatively TRBD1 (6 bases). This CDR3 has 14 residues. The V gene lost 2 bases and the J gene lost 4 bases, with 11 bases spanning the gap. Germline values: CDR1 MGHRA, CDR2 YSYEKL. CDR3 sequence: CASSQNREIYGYTF. Here the CDR3 DNA reads TGCGCCAGCAGCCAAAACAGGGAGATCTATGGCTACACCTTC.

The gene calls are TRBV5-1 and TRBJ2-1; 11 bases map to TRBD2. After removal of 3 bases from V and 3 bases from J, the junction contained 5 bases not matched to a gene. CDR1 and CDR2 (germline): SGHRS, YFSETQ. The CDR3 covers 16 residues. CDR3 amino acids: CASSSGTSGRYNEQFF. In DNA, the CDR3 is TGCGCCAGCAGCTCCGGGACTAGCGGACGCTACAATGAGCAGTTCTTC.

This chain joins TRBV19 and TRBJ1-1; a possible D gene is TRBD1 (6 bases). Germline V gene lookup returns CDR1 LNHDA and CDR2 SQIVND (reference sequence). V was pared by 5 bases and J by 3 bases, with 10 bases between. CDR3 length: 13 amino acids. The CDR3 protein is CASSQGIYTEAFF. CDR3 in DNA: TGTGCCAGTAGTCAGGGGATTTACACTGAAGCTTTCTTT.

Worth noting for this clone: One end of the junction is discordant with germline, which a read error may explain. CDR3 sequence reads: CASTGQMNIEAFF. CDR3 nucleotide sequence: TGTGCCAGCACGGGACAGATGAACATTGAAGCTTTCTTT. This sequence joins TRBV6-1 and TRBJ1-1; 7 positions match TRBD1. Germline V gene data show CDR1 as MNHNS and CDR2 as SASEGT. The CDR3 totals 13 residues.

CDR3 in DNA: TGTGCCAGCAGCGGACAAGACAGGGGAGAGGTCCGATACGAGCAGTACTTC. Protein product: CASSGQDRGEVRYEQYF. The chain links TRBV21-1 to TRBJ2-5; the D call TRBD1 from the table was never checked on the DNA. The DNA end favors TRBJ2-7, so the J call may be wrong. TRBV21-1 is designated a pseudogene. The length of the CDR3 is 17 residues.

The chain recombines TRBV6-4 with TRBJ2-1; TRBD2 might be the D (6 bases). Germline V CDR1 and CDR2: MRHNA, SNTAGT. The CDR3 covers 18 residues. Trimming took off 0 bases at V and 4 bases at J, with 19 bases between the two ends. The CDR3 here is CASSDSTVVGGLYNEQFF. The CDR3 DNA follows: TGTGCCAGCAGTGACTCGACCGTAGTCGGGGGACTTTACAATGAGCAGTTCTTC.

This chain uses TRBV5-5 with TRBJ1-2; the D gene is possibly TRBD1 (5 bases). Germline CDR1 and CDR2: SGHKS and YYEKEE (reference sequence). The V end lost 4 bases, the J end lost 6 bases, and 13 bases lay between the germline ends. The CDR3 sequence is 13 residues long. CDR3 nucleotide sequence: TGTGCCAGCAGCCTAACAGGTCAGGATGGCTACACCTTC. Translated, it gives CASSLTGQDGYTF.

The chain couples TRBV30 to TRBJ2-5, with 7 bases matching TRBD1. Matching the DNA end better, TRBJ2-7 makes the J call doubtful. This CDR3 region has 20 residues. Germline V gene data show CDR1 as GTSNPN and CDR2 as SVGIG (reference sequence). In nucleotides, the CDR3 is TGTGCCTGGAGTCACAAACCTCCGGGACAGAACTCTTCAAGCTCCTACGAGCAGTACTTC. It codes for CAWSHKPPGQNSSSSYEQYF.

The chain combines TRBV4-2 with TRBJ1-1; D is unresolved. The CDR3 is 15 residues long. Trimming shortened V by 0 bases and J by 2 bases, and 10 bases separated the two germline ends. Germline CDR1 is LGHNA and CDR2 is YNFKEQ. The CDR3 sequence is CASSQDGRSNTEAFF. The DNA of the CDR3 is TGTGCCAGCAGCCAAGACGGCAGGTCAAACACTGAAGCTTTCTTT.

The chain carries TRBV19 and TRBJ1-6, with D unresolved. The CDR3 sequence is 15 residues long. Germline V lookup: CDR1 LNHDA, CDR2 SQIVND (reference sequence). V lost 4 bases and J lost 1, with 8 bases in between. In DNA form, the CDR3 reads TGTGCCAGTAGTACTACCTTATCCTATAATTCACCCCTCCACTTT. Translation: CASSTTLSYNSPLHF. The whole variable domain, remainder taken from reference TRBV19 and TRBJ1-6, is DGGITQSPKYLFRKEGQNVTLSCEQNLNHDAMYWYRQDPGQGLRLIYYSQIVNDFQKGDIAEGYSVSREKKESFPLTVTSAQKNPTAFYLCASSTTLSYNSPLHFGNGTRLTVT.

The chain is built from TRBV28 and TRBJ1-4; 8 bases map to TRBD1. The CDR3 covers 15 residues. V gave up 1 base and J gave up 8 bases; unmatched junction bases: 6. Looked up from germline, CDR1 is MDHEN and CDR2 is SYDVKM. The CDR3 region has the DNA TGTGCCAGCAGTTTATTACAGGGGGTGACGGAAAAACTGTTTTTT. It is translated as CASSLLQGVTEKLFF.

The chain combines TRBV9 with TRBJ2-1; D is perhaps TRBD2 (6 bases). V was cut by 4 bases and J by 0 bases, with 17 bases left in between. The CDR3 totals 17 residues. Germline values: CDR1 SGDLS, CDR2 YYNGEE. CDR3 region: CASSPHVGGNSYNEQFF. The CDR3 coding sequence is TGTGCCAGCAGCCCCCATGTGGGCGGGAACTCCTACAATGAGCAGTTCTTC. Variable domain in full (rest from reference TRBV9 and TRBJ2-1): DSGVTQTPKHLITATGQRVTLRCSPRSGDLSVYWYQQSLDQGLQFLIQYYNGEERAKGNILERFSAQQFPDLHSELNLSSLELGDSALYFCASSPHVGGNSYNEQFFGPGTRLTVL.

CDR3 nucleotides: TGTGCCAGCAGCCCGGGACAGCATAACTATGGCTACACCTTC. Translating it yields CASSPGQHNYGYTF. This sequence joins TRBV7-2 and TRBJ1-2; 7 bases are a match to TRBD1. The V segment lost 5 bases and the J segment 1 base; nucleotides outside the gene matches: 4. The CDR3 is 14 residues long. CDR1 and CDR2 from the germline V gene are SGHTA and FQGNSA. Supplemented by reference TRBV7-2 and TRBJ1-2, the full variable domain reads GAGVSQSPSNKVTEKGKDVELRCDPISGHTALYWYRQSLGQGLEFLIYFQGNSAPDKSGLPSDRFSAERTGGSVSTLTIQRTQQEDSAVYLCASSPGQHNYGYTFGSGTRLTVV.

The genes are TRBV4-2 and TRBJ1-1, with 10 positions matching TRBD1. The germline V gene has CDR1 LGHNA and CDR2 YNFKEQ. V shed 2 bases, J shed 3 bases, and the junction held 6 bases outside the gene matches. The CDR3 extends over 16 amino acids. The CDR3 region is CASSQNPTGGYTEAFF. Written as DNA, the CDR3 is TGTGCCAGCAGCCAAAATCCGACAGGGGGCTACACTGAAGCTTTCTTT.

V gene TRBV28 combines with J gene TRBJ2-7, with 8 bases fitting TRBD1. J was trimmed by 3 bases and V by 5 bases; bases with no gene match: 6. There are 14 residues in the CDR3. The germline gives CDR1 MDHEN, CDR2 SYDVKM. CDR3 protein: CASSLTGTGYEQYF. CDR3 nucleotide sequence: TGTGCCAGCAGTCTCACCGGGACAGGCTACGAGCAGTACTTC. Supplemented by reference TRBV28 and TRBJ2-7, the full variable domain reads DVKVTQSSRYLVKRTGEKVFLECVQDMDHENMFWYRQDPGLGLRLIYFSYDVKMKEKGDIPEGYSVSREKKERFSLILESASTNQTSMYLCASSLTGTGYEQYFGPGTRLTVT.

J is TRBJ1-6 and V is TRBV6-5, with D unresolved. Trimming shortened V by 5 bases and J by 10 bases, and 18 bases separated the two germline ends. Germline assignment: CDR1 MNHEY and CDR2 SVGAGI. There are 15 residues in the CDR3. CDR3 region: CASSLQPGSKSPLHF. CDR3 nucleotides: TGTGCCAGCAGTCTCCAACCAGGATCGAAATCACCCCTCCACTTT.

This chain links TRBV4-2 with TRBJ2-5; 10 bases map to TRBD2. The CDR3 sequence is 15 residues long. Trimming took 4 bases from V and 1 from J; bases not matched to a gene: 3. The germline CDR1 and CDR2 sequences are LGHNA and YNFKEQ. The CDR3, as DNA: TGTGCCAGCAGCCTACTAGCGGGAACCCAAGAGACCCAGTACTTC. As protein: CASSLLAGTQETQYF.

Turning to this clone: The sample carries other DNA sequences with the same CDR3. V gene TRBV11-2 combines with J gene TRBJ1-1, with a possible D match to TRBD1 (6 bases). The CDR3 totals 14 residues. Looked up from germline, CDR1 is SGHAT and CDR2 is FQNNGV. The V and J ends lost 1 base and 2 bases respectively, with 8 bases between them. For the CDR3, the DNA is TGTGCCAGCAGCTTAGGAGGGGGAAACACTGAAGCTTTCTTT. Translated, it gives CASSLGGGNTEAFF.

The rearrangement uses TRBV4-1 and TRBJ1-4, with 7 bases matching TRBD1. Germline V CDR1 and CDR2: MGHRA, YSYEKL. CDR3 size: 15 residues. V was clipped by 1 base and J by 8 bases; unmatched bases: 7. CDR3: CASSQVSAGGEKLFF. The CDR3 DNA reads TGCGCCAGCAGCCAAGTCTCGGCAGGGGGGGAAAAACTGTTTTTT.

This sequence joins TRBV10-3 and TRBJ2-1, with 9 bases lining up with TRBD1. The CDR3 spans 15 residues. CDR1 is ENHRY and CDR2 is SYGVKD in the germline V gene. Trimming at V came to 5 bases and at J to 9 bases, leaving 11 bases not matched to a gene. The CDR3 nucleotides are TGTGCCATCAGTCCTGACAGGGGGTTCGACAGTGAGCAGTTCTTC. The encoded protein is CAISPDRGFDSEQFF.

The gene calls are TRBV11-2 and TRBJ2-7; 9 positions match TRBD1. In germline, CDR1 is SGHAT, CDR2 FQNNGV. Unmatched junction bases numbered 2, after V lost 5 bases and J lost 3 bases. CDR3 length: 13 residues. The CDR3 sequence is CASSRDRDYEQYF. DNA for the CDR3: TGTGCCAGCAGCCGGGACAGGGACTACGAGCAGTACTTC. Together with reference TRBV11-2 and TRBJ2-7, the CDR3 gives the full variable domain: EAGVAQSPRYKIIEKRQSVAFWCNPISGHATLYWYQQILGQGPKLLIQFQNNGVVDDSQLPKDRFSAERLKGVDSTLKIQPAKLEDSAVYLCASSRDRDYEQYFGPGTRLTVT.